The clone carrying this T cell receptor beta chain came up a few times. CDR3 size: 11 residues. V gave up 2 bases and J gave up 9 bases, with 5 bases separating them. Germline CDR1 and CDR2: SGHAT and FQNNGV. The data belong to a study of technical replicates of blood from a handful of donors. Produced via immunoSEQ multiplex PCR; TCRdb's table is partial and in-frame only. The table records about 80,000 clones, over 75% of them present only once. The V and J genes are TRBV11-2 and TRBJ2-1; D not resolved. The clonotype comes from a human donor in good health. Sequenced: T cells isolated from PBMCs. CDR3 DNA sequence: TGTGCCAGCAGCTTATATAGTGAGCAGTTCTTC. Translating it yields CASSLYSEQFF.